This passage covers 5 T cell receptor beta chains from one sample sequenced in a study of T cells in narcolepsy. Assay: immunoSEQ multiplex PCR; the TCRdb copy retains only in-frame clones and omits some. The profile shows roughly 11,000 clones, roughly 94% of them singletons. The specimen sequenced was CD45RA- memory CD4+ T cells from PBMCs. Source of these receptors: a human donor with narcolepsy.

The chain couples TRBV7-8 to TRBJ2-5; 16 bases align to TRBD2. This CDR3 contains 14 residues. CDR1 and CDR2 (germline): SGHVS, FQNEAQ. V lost 5 bases to trimming and J lost 12 bases; unmatched junction nucleotides: 6. CDR3 bases: TGTGCCAGCAGCCCCCGGGGGACTAGCGGGAGGGAGTACTTC. Translated: CASSPRGTSGREYF.

This sequence joins TRBV10-1 and TRBJ2-5, with 7 nucleotides matching TRBD2. The length of the CDR3 is 12 residues. Trimming at V came to 11 bases and at J to 1 base, leaving 4 bases not matched to a gene. Germline V lookup: CDR1 WNHNN, CDR2 SYGVQD (reference sequence). The chain's CDR3 is CARGGSQETQYF. The CDR3 DNA reads TGCGCCCGCGGGGGATCCCAAGAGACCCAGTACTTC.

This clone has a single count. The chain uses TRBV7-9 and TRBJ2-5, with no clear D. The germline V gene encodes CDR1 SEHNR and CDR2 FQNEAQ (reference sequence). This CDR3 is built from 13 residues. Trimming left V 2 bases short and J 6 bases short, with 10 bases between. CDR3 protein: CASSLITGKTQYF. Here the CDR3 DNA reads TGTGCCAGCAGCTTAATAACTGGGAAGACCCAGTACTTC.

The chain is built from TRBV6-1 and TRBJ2-7, with 14 nucleotides matching TRBD2. CDR1 MNHNS and CDR2 SASEGT come from the germline V gene. After removal of 6 bases from V and 7 bases from J, the junction contained 8 bases not matched to a gene. This CDR3 region has 15 residues. The CDR3 protein is CASSLTSGGAGEQYF. The CDR3 nucleotides read TGTGCCAGCAGCCTGACTAGCGGGGGGGCGGGGGAGCAGTACTTC.

The chain couples TRBV5-8 to TRBJ1-2; D call uncertain. The CDR3 totals 15 residues. CDR1 and CDR2 (germline): SGHTS, YDEGEE. The V end lost 3 bases, the J end lost 7 bases, and 19 bases lay between the germline ends. DNA of the CDR3: TGTGCCAGCAGCTCGCGCGGTATTTCTGCTTTTGGCTACACCTTC. The encoded protein is CASSSRGISAFGYTF.